This is a list of T cell receptor beta chains from one sample in a study of cytomegalovirus exposure and HLA in healthy donors. Using immunoSEQ multiplex PCR, the repertoire was profiled, and TCRdb retains in-frame clones only, with some absent. This sample has about 150,000 clones; around 88% occur once, and the top ten carry approximately 20%. The sequencing sample was made of PBMCs. These receptors all come from a man between 18 and 35 years old in good health and CMV-seropositive. The CDR3 runs from the conserved cysteine through the conserved F or W. A D gene is named only where the DNA matches it firmly. Some rows mark clone size as missing; the rest say once, few, many or name a class of expanded clone.

clone_size d_call j_call v_call cdr3_nt cdr3_aa
once TRBD2 TRBJ2-5 TRBV29-1 TGCAGCTCCCGAGGCGGGGGTGGGTTGGAGACCCAGTACTTC CSSRGGGGLETQYF
- - TRBJ2-2 TRBV4-3 TGCGCCAGCAGCCACACACAGATTAACACCGGGGAGCTGTTTTTT CASSHTQINTGELFF
- - TRBJ1-2 TRBV6-5 TGTGCCAGCAGTTACCGGTTGGGAGCTAACTATGGCTACACCTTC CASSYRLGANYGYTF
- - TRBJ2-7 TRBV27 TGTGCCAGCACCCCCCTGGGGGCGGACGAGCAGTACTTC CASTPLGADEQYF
once - TRBJ2-3 TRBV5-1 TGCGCCAGCAGCTTAAGAGGGGGAGACACAGATACGCAGTATTTT CASSLRGGDTDTQYF
- - TRBJ2-2 TRBV18 TGTGCCAGCTCACCCCGACGAGACCGGGACTTTAACACCGGGGAGCTGTTTTTT CASSPRRDRDFNTGELFF
- TRBD2 TRBJ2-5 TRBV5-1 TGCGCCAGCAGCCCCTTTTCTAGCGGGGAGACCCAGTACTTC CASSPFSSGETQYF
- TRBD1 TRBJ1-1 TRBV5-1 TGCGCCAGCAGCCTGACAGGGGGATTGGGCACTGAAGCTTTCTTT CASSLTGGLGTEAFF
- TRBD2 TRBJ2-1 TRBV7-3 TGTGCCAGCAGCTTAATGCTAGCGGGATCCTACAATGAGCAGTTCTTC CASSLMLAGSYNEQFF
once TRBD1 TRBJ2-7 TRBV4-3 TGCGCCAGCAGCCAAGATTGGAGGTCAGGGGGCTCCTACGAGCAGTACTTC CASSQDWRSGGSYEQYF
- - TRBJ2-7 TRBV18 TGTGCCAGCTCACCGGCGGATAGCTCCTACGAGCAGTACTTC CASSPADSSYEQYF
- - TRBJ1-1 TRBV7-3 TGTGCCAGCAGAGCCTCCCCGAACACTGAAGCTTTCTTT CASRASPNTEAFF
- TRBD2 TRBJ2-7 TRBV4-3 TGCGCCAGCAGCCAAGATCGGGCGGGGGGGACCTACGAGCAGTACTTC CASSQDRAGGTYEQYF
- - TRBJ2-7 TRBV6-5 TGTGCCAGCAGTTCGCCGAATCTAGTTTCCTACGAGCAGTACTTC CASSSPNLVSYEQYF
- - TRBJ2-7 TRBV6-5 TGTGCCAGCACGTCGGGCTACGAGCAGTACTTC CASTSGYEQYF
- TRBD1 TRBJ2-7 TRBV2 TGTGCCAGCAGGACCGGACAGGGGGGCCACGAGCAGTACTTC CASRTGQGGHEQYF
- TRBD2 TRBJ2-1 TRBV5-1 TGCGCCAGCAGTAGCGGGCTCTCCTACAATGAGCAGTTCTTC CASSSGLSYNEQFF
- TRBD1 TRBJ1-1 TRBV29-1 TGCAGCGTTGAAGAGACAGGGGGCACTGAAGCTTTCTTT CSVEETGGTEAFF
once TRBD2 TRBJ2-7 TRBV4-3 TGCGCCAGCAGCCAAGAGGCGGGAGGGCCAGGAGAGCAGTACTTC CASSQEAGGPGEQYF
- TRBD2 TRBJ2-7 TRBV5-1 TGCGCCAGCAGCCCACGGGGGGGCGGCGGGGAGCAGTACTTC CASSPRGGGGEQYF
- TRBD2 TRBJ2-7 TRBV2 TGTGCCAGATCCGGGACTAGCGGGGGGCGGTCCTACGAGCAGTACTTC CARSGTSGGRSYEQYF
- - TRBJ2-7 TRBV7-9 TGTGCCAGCAGCTTAAATTCGGCTAGGCCCTCCTACGAGCAGTACTTC CASSLNSARPSYEQYF
- TRBD1 TRBJ1-5 TRBV19 TGTGCCAGTAGTACCAGGGGGAAGGGGCATCAGCCCCAGCATTTT CASSTRGKGHQPQHF
- - TRBJ2-7 TRBV6-5 TGTGCCAGCAGTTACGCCGCAGGGATGACCTACGAGCAGTACTTC CASSYAAGMTYEQYF